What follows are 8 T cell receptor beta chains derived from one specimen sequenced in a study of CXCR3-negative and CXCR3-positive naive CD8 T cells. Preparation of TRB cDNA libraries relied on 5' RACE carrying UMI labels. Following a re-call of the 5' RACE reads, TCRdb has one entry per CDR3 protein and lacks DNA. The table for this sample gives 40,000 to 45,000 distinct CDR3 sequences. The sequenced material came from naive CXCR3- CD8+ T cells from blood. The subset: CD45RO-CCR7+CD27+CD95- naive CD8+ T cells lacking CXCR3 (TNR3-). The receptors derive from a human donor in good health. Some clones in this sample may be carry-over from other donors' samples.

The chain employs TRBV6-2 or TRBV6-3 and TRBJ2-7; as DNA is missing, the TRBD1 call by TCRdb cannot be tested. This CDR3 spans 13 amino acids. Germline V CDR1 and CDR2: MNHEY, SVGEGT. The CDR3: CASSSTGRYEQYF.

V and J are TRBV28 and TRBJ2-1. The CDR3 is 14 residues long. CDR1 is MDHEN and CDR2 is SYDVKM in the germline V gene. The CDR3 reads CASSSGGSYNEQFF.

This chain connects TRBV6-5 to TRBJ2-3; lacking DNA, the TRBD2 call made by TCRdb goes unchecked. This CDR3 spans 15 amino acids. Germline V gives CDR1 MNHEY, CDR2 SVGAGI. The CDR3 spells CASSLSSGGTDTQYF.

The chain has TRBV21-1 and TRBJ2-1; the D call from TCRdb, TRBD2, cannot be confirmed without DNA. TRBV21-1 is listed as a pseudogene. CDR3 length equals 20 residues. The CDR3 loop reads CASSKRRLAGDMTRSNEQFF.

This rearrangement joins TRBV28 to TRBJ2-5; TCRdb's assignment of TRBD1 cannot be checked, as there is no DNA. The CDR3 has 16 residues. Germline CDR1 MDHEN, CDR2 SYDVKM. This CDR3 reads CASTDLQGRPQETQYF. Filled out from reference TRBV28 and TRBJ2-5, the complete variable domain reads DVKVTQSSRYLVKRTGEKVFLECVQDMDHENMFWYRQDPGLGLRLIYFSYDVKMKEKGDIPEGYSVSREKKERFSLILESASTNQTSMYLCASTDLQGRPQETQYFGPGTRLLVL.

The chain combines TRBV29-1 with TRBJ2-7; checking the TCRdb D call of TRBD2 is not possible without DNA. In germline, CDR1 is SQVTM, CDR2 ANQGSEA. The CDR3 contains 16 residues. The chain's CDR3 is CSVMPMEGLSSYEQYF.

CDR3 sequence reads: CASSGPGLGYEQYF. This chain connects TRBV5-1 to TRBJ2-7. The CDR3 has 14 residues. CDR1 and CDR2 from the germline V gene are SGHRS and YFSETQ.

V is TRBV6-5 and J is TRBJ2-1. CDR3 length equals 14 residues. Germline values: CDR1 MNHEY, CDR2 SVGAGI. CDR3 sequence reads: CASSYAGEYNEQFF.